The 8 T cell receptor beta chains reported below all come from one sample, sequenced in a study of blood T cell repertoires in COVID-19. Method: immunoSEQ multiplex PCR; TCRdb's copy keeps in-frame clones and lacks some. The data show 200,000 to 250,000 clones, 65% to 90% seen once. Sequenced sample: peripheral blood. The receptors originated from a woman between 70 and 85 years old with acute or convalescent COVID-19.

This rearrangement joins TRBV9 to TRBJ2-1; 7 nucleotides align to TRBD2. The CDR3 consists of 15 residues. From germline, CDR1 is SGDLS and CDR2 YYNGEE. After removal of 3 bases from V and 1 base from J, the junction contained 4 bases not matched to a gene. Here the CDR3 reads CASSELALSYNEQFF. The CDR3 region has the DNA TGTGCCAGCAGCGAACTAGCGCTATCCTACAATGAGCAGTTCTTC.

With respect to this clone: The identical CDR3 is also encoded by other nucleotide sequences in the sample. This chain uses TRBV19 with TRBJ1-4; 8 bases match TRBD1. The V segment lost 5 bases and the J segment 2 bases; nucleotides outside the gene matches: 4. Germline V gene lookup returns CDR1 LNHDA and CDR2 SQIVND (reference sequence). This CDR3 is built from 15 residues. This CDR3 reads CASSVRTGTNEKLFF. As DNA, the CDR3 is TGTGCCAGTAGTGTCAGGACAGGGACTAATGAAAAACTGTTTTTT.

CDR3 nucleotides: TGTGCCAGCGTAAGGGGTGGGTTTCGGGAGACCCAGTACTTC. Translated: CASVRGGFRETQYF. The gene calls are TRBV6-6 and TRBJ2-5; maybe TRBD1 (5 bases). V was trimmed by 8 bases and J by 5 bases, leaving 18 bases between them. CDR1 is MNHNY and CDR2 is SVGAGI in the germline V gene (reference sequence). The CDR3 is 14 residues long.

V gene TRBV7-9 combines with J gene TRBJ2-5; TRBD2 aligns across 13 bases. Losses at the gene ends were 6 bases for V and 5 bases for J; bases not matched to a gene: 18. Per the germline V gene, CDR1 is SEHNR and CDR2 is FQNEAQ (reference sequence). This CDR3 contains 19 residues. The CDR3 DNA follows: TGTGCCAGCAGTAAGACAGGGGCTCCGGGACTAGCGGGGCGGGAGACCCAGTACTTC. It is translated as CASSKTGAPGLAGRETQYF.

V gene TRBV5-8 combines with J gene TRBJ1-1, with 7 nucleotides matching TRBD1. The V segment lost 4 bases and the J segment 3 bases; nucleotides outside the gene matches: 9. The CDR3 is made up of 15 amino acids. Germline CDR1 is SGHTS and CDR2 is YDEGEE. The CDR3 here is CASSHSSTGHTEAFF. CDR3 sequence (DNA): TGTGCCAGCAGCCACTCGTCGACAGGGCACACTGAAGCTTTCTTT.

J is TRBJ2-7 and V is TRBV15; TRBD2 might be the D (5 bases). There are 13 residues in the CDR3. Per germline, CDR1 LNHNV and CDR2 YYDKDF (reference sequence). V was trimmed by 4 bases and J by 4 bases, leaving 11 bases between them. The CDR3 DNA sequence: TGTGCCACCAGCATACTAGGGAGATACGAGCAGTACTTC. Amino acids: CATSILGRYEQYF. The entire variable domain, with the rest obtained from reference TRBV15 and TRBJ2-7, is as follows: DAMVIQNPRYQVTQFGKPVTLSCSQTLNHNVMYWYQQKSSQAPKLLFHYYDKDFNNEADTPDNFQSRRPNTSFCFLDIRSPGLGDTAMYLCATSILGRYEQYFGPGTRLTVT.

This chain joins TRBV18 and TRBJ1-5; TRBD1 aligns across 11 bases. The CDR3 totals 15 residues. Germline CDR1 reads KGHSH; CDR2 reads LQKENI. The trim removed 5 bases at V and 9 bases at J, leaving 9 bases unmatched. CDR3 loop: CASSLDRGRPLPQHF. The CDR3 DNA reads TGTGCCAGCTCATTGGACAGGGGGCGTCCCTTGCCCCAGCATTTT. Full variable domain (missing parts from reference TRBV18 and TRBJ1-5): NAGVMQNPRHLVRRRGQEARLRCSPMKGHSHVYWYRQLPEEGLKFMVYLQKENIIDESGMPKERFSAEFPKEGPSILRIQQVVRGDSAAYFCASSLDRGRPLPQHFGDGTRLSIL.

This clone has a single count. The chain is built from TRBV27 and TRBJ1-2; 7 positions match TRBD1. V was clipped by 2 bases and J by 7 bases; unmatched bases: 7. The length of the CDR3 is 14 residues. Germline V gives CDR1 MNHEY, CDR2 SMNVEV (reference sequence). The CDR3 spells CASSLRQGLSGYTF. CDR3 sequence (DNA): TGTGCCAGCAGTTTAAGACAGGGCTTGAGTGGCTACACCTTC.